Each of the 17 T cell receptor beta chains below was sequenced from the same sample in a study of T cell repertoires in cytomegalovirus infection. TCRdb reprocessed the reads via MiXCR and lists one record per CDR3 protein. The data show approximately 990,000 distinct CDR3 sequences, more than 25% seen once. No antigen has been assigned to these receptors. Source: cultured CD8+ T cells from PBMCs, taken from culture after CMV antigen stimulation. These receptors were taken from a human donor in good health (CMV status not recorded). Some clones in this sample may be carry-over from other donors' samples.

The chain joins TRBV11-2 to TRBJ2-7; 7 positions match TRBD2. This CDR3 contains 15 residues. Germline CDR1 is SGHAT and CDR2 is FQNNGV. The junction had 4 bases not matched to a gene; V was cut back by 2 bases and J by 0 bases. The CDR3 here is CASSLNGGSSYEQYF. As DNA, the CDR3 is TGTGCCAGCAGCTTAAACGGGGGGAGCTCCTACGAGCAGTACTTC.

A few counts support this clonotype. V gene TRBV7-6 combines with J gene TRBJ1-3; 12 positions agree with TRBD1. Germline trimming cut 4 bases from V and 4 bases from J; bases unmatched to any gene: 5. There are 16 residues in the CDR3. CDR1 and CDR2 from the germline V gene are SGHVS and FNYEAQ. The CDR3: CASSYPGQGAGNTIYF. CDR3 DNA sequence: TGTGCCAGCAGCTACCCGGGACAGGGGGCAGGAAACACCATATATTTT. Using reference TRBV7-6 and TRBJ1-3 for the parts outside the CDR3, the full variable domain is GAGVSQSPRYKVTKRGQDVALRCDPISGHVSLYWYRQALGQGPEFLTYFNYEAQQDKSGLPNDRFSAERPEGSISTLTIQRTEQRDSAMYRCASSYPGQGAGNTIYFGEGSWLTVV.

This clonotype was counted only a few times. This chain joins TRBV6-2 or TRBV6-3 and TRBJ1-5; 7 nucleotides align to TRBD1. From germline, CDR1 is MNHEY and CDR2 SVGEGT. Unmatched junction bases numbered 9, after V lost 2 bases and J lost 2 bases. This CDR3 has 17 amino acids. As DNA, the CDR3 is TGTGCCAGCAGTTACGACAGGGCCGCGGGGGGCAATCAGCCCCAGCATTTT. As protein: CASSYDRAAGGNQPQHF.

The table lists this clonotype with a few counts. The CDR3 DNA reads TGTGCCAGCAGTGCCGGGGGAGCGGGGGTAAGCCCCTACGAGCAGTACGTC. Its translation is CASSAGGAGVSPYEQYV. The rearrangement links TRBV6-1 to TRBJ2-7; 8 bases line up with TRBD2. This CDR3 comprises 17 residues. CDR1 and CDR2 from the germline V gene are MNHNS and SASEGT. With 4 bases clipped from V and 2 bases from J, the junction kept 13 bases outside the gene matches.

The CDR3 protein is CASSVQVDTIYF. The CDR3 region has the DNA TGTGCCAGCAGCGTCCAGGTAGACACCATATATTTT. The V and J genes are TRBV9 and TRBJ1-3; no clear D. This CDR3 has 12 residues. V lost 2 bases and J lost 8, with 8 bases in between. Germline loops: CDR1 SGDLS, CDR2 YYNGEE.

J is TRBJ1-2 and V is TRBV5-6; tentatively, D is TRBD1 (5 bases). From germline, CDR1 is SGHDT and CDR2 YYEEEE. The CDR3 is 17 residues long. Trimming took 0 bases from V and 4 from J, leaving 19 bases between them. The CDR3 DNA follows: TGTGCCAGCAGCTTGGATGGGGTAGGGGTAGTCTCCTATGGCTACACCTTC. Its translation is CASSLDGVGVVSYGYTF.

This clonotype turned up a few times. The rearrangement uses TRBV20-1 and TRBJ1-2; possible D gene TRBD1, 5 bases. CDR3 length equals 13 residues. V was trimmed by 5 bases and J by 4 bases, leaving 14 bases between them. Germline values: CDR1 DFQATT, CDR2 SNEGSKA (reference sequence). The CDR3: CSADKGTGYGYTF. CDR3 in DNA: TGCAGTGCTGATAAAGGGACCGGCTATGGCTACACCTTC.

Details on this clonotype: Since no conserved phenylalanine or tryptophan closes the CDR3, a read error is the likely cause. The V call is TRBV6-4, the J call TRBJ1-5; TRBD1 agrees at 9 bases. The length of the CDR3 is 17 residues. The trim removed 5 bases at V and 0 bases at J, leaving 8 bases unmatched. Germline assignment: CDR1 MRHNA and CDR2 SNTAGT. CDR3 sequence (DNA): TGTGCCAGCAGTAGAAAACAGGGGGCGGATAGCAATCAGCCCCAGCATTCT. Protein sequence: CASSRKQGADSNQPQHS.

With respect to this clonotype: A much larger clone differs by one base, so this may be a read error. The V call is TRBV7-2, the J call TRBJ1-5; 9 positions agree with TRBD1. V shed 6 bases, J shed 7 bases, and the junction held 10 bases outside the gene matches. The CDR3 extends over 15 amino acids. The germline gives CDR1 SGHTA, CDR2 FQGNSA. In DNA form, the CDR3 reads TGTGCCAGCAGTCAAGGACAGGGGTTTCACCAGCCCCAGCATTTT. Its protein is CASSQGQGFHQPQHF.

The sample holds a few counts of this clonotype. This sequence joins TRBV5-4 and TRBJ2-2; 8 positions agree with TRBD2. This CDR3 contains 16 residues. In germline, CDR1 is SGHNT, CDR2 YYREEE (reference sequence). The junction had 10 bases not matched to a gene; V was cut back by 4 bases and J by 5 bases. The CDR3 DNA is TGTGCCAGCAGCCTCGGGGGGGGGAGAGGTACCGGGGAGCTGTTTTTT. Protein sequence: CASSLGGGRGTGELFF.

This clonotype was found a few times. This chain's CDR3 is CATSRERAGGQPQHF. Here the CDR3 DNA reads TGTGCCACCAGCAGAGAGAGGGCAGGGGGCCAGCCCCAGCATTTT. The V and J genes are TRBV15 and TRBJ1-5; TRBD1 agrees at 8 bases. Per germline, CDR1 LNHNV and CDR2 YYDKDF (reference sequence). The CDR3 loop spans 15 amino acids. V lost 0 bases, J lost 7 bases, and 5 bases stayed unmatched.

This clonotype has only a few counts. The CDR3 protein is CASSVGGSGGSGNTQYF. CDR3 coding DNA: TGTGCCAGCAGCGTAGGTGGTAGCGGGGGAAGTGGGAATACGCAGTATTTT. V usage is TRBV9 and J usage is TRBJ2-3; TRBD2 matches 9 bases. V lost 0 bases to trimming and J lost 7 bases; unmatched junction nucleotides: 12. This CDR3 spans 17 amino acids. Germline V gene data show CDR1 as SGDLS and CDR2 as YYNGEE. Complete variable domain (other parts from reference TRBV9 and TRBJ2-3): DSGVTQTPKHLITATGQRVTLRCSPRSGDLSVYWYQQSLDQGLQFLIQYYNGEERAKGNILERFSAQQFPDLHSELNLSSLELGDSALYFCASSVGGSGGSGNTQYFGPGTRLTVL.

CDR3 DNA sequence: TGTGCCAGCAGTGAAGCGCTTGGGACAGGGGGCCTCTACGAGCAGTACTTC. This codes for CASSEALGTGGLYEQYF. The chain combines TRBV2 with TRBJ2-7; 12 bases line up with TRBD1. CDR1 SNHLY and CDR2 FYNNEI come from the germline V gene. The CDR3 runs to 17 residues. With 0 bases clipped from V and 3 bases from J, the junction kept 6 bases outside the gene matches.

This clonotype was counted a few times. This chain uses TRBV7-4 with TRBJ1-2; a weak D match, TRBD1 (6 bases). V was pared by 4 bases and J by 1 base, with 16 bases between. The CDR3 sequence is 16 residues long. Germline V gives CDR1 SGHVT, CDR2 SQSDAQ. The CDR3 DNA is TGTGCCAGCAGCTACTTCGGACAGCTCCTTAACTATGGCTACACCTTC. As protein: CASSYFGQLLNYGYTF.

This clonotype occurred many times. The chain carries TRBV28 and TRBJ1-2, with D unresolved. V was cut by 5 bases and J by 7 bases, with 11 bases left in between. Germline V gene sequence: CDR1 MDHEN, CDR2 SYDVKM. The CDR3 spans 12 residues. CDR3 loop: CASSPLYGGYTF. The CDR3 region has the DNA TGTGCCAGCAGTCCCTTATATGGTGGCTACACCTTC.

The gene calls are TRBV11-2 and TRBJ1-4, with 11 positions matching TRBD1. The CDR3 length is 14 residues. Germline-derived CDR1 and CDR2 are SGHAT and FQNNGV. The trim removed 4 bases at V and 8 bases at J, leaving 3 bases unmatched. DNA for the CDR3: TGTGCCAGCAGCTGGACAGGGGGCTTAGAAAAACTGTTTTTT. Its protein product is CASSWTGGLEKLFF.

This clonotype was observed a few times. V and J are TRBV28 and TRBJ1-3, with 7 nucleotides matching TRBD1. This CDR3 region has 14 residues. Trimming at V came to 3 bases and at J to 9 bases, leaving 8 bases not matched to a gene. Per germline, CDR1 MDHEN and CDR2 SYDVKM. The CDR3, as DNA: TGTGCCAGCAGTTTCAACGGACAGGTTGTCACCATATATTTT. It is translated as CASSFNGQVVTIYF. The variable domain in full, completed from reference TRBV28 and TRBJ1-3, reads DVKVTQSSRYLVKRTGEKVFLECVQDMDHENMFWYRQDPGLGLRLIYFSYDVKMKEKGDIPEGYSVSREKKERFSLILESASTNQTSMYLCASSFNGQVVTIYFGEGSWLTVV.